A single sample is the source of the 26 T cell receptor beta chains below, sequenced in a study of blood T cell repertoires in COVID-19. Sequenced by immunoSEQ multiplex PCR; TCRdb stores in-frame clones only, minus some. The sample lists about 230,000 clones; approximately 90% were seen once. The specimen was PBMCs or T cells enriched from blood (not recorded which). All receptors derive from a woman between 40 and 50 years old with acute COVID-19.

This sequence joins TRBV5-5 and TRBJ2-3; TRBD2 matches 8 bases. CDR3 length equals 16 residues. The germline gives CDR1 SGHKS, CDR2 YYEKEE (reference sequence). Germline trimming cut 0 bases from V and 7 bases from J; bases unmatched to any gene: 10. This CDR3 reads CASSLEGGLGVYTQYF. The CDR3 DNA is TGTGCCAGCAGCTTGGAGGGGGGACTAGGGGTGTATACGCAGTATTTT.

This clone appeared many times. This chain links TRBV4-1 with TRBJ1-4; tentatively, D is TRBD1 (6 bases). The germline V gene encodes CDR1 MGHRA and CDR2 YSYEKL. The germline V and J ends were trimmed by 4 bases and 8 bases, with 20 bases remaining between them. This CDR3 spans 16 amino acids. CDR3 DNA sequence: TGCGCCAGCAGCCGGGCTCCTACAGGGATGGGGGAAAAACTGTTTTTT. It is translated as CASSRAPTGMGEKLFF.

The chain couples TRBV27 to TRBJ2-3; 7 bases are shared with TRBD2. CDR3 size: 15 residues. The germline V gene has CDR1 MNHEY and CDR2 SMNVEV (reference sequence). V was pared by 1 base and J by 3 bases, with 4 bases of the junction left unmatched. The CDR3 sequence is CASSLYPSGTDTQYF. The CDR3 nucleotides are TGTGCCAGCAGTTTATATCCTAGCGGAACAGATACGCAGTATTTT.

CDR3 loop: CASSIPGGRSEQFF. CDR3 DNA sequence: TGTGCCAGTAGTATACCGGGGGGGCGAAGCGAGCAGTTCTTC. V is TRBV19 and J is TRBJ2-1; 8 bases are shared with TRBD2. Trimming at V came to 2 bases and at J to 10 bases, leaving 7 bases not matched to a gene. CDR1 and CDR2 from the germline V gene are LNHDA and SQIVND (reference sequence). This CDR3 region has 14 residues.

V is TRBV3-1 (or the pseudogene TRBV3-2) and J is TRBJ1-2, with D possibly matching TRBD1 (5 bases). The ends were cut back, 0 bases at V and 6 bases at J, with 11 bases in the middle. This CDR3 comprises 14 residues. CDR1 and CDR2 (germline): LGHDT, YNNKEL (reference sequence). CDR3 DNA sequence: TGTGCCAGCAGCCAAGATCGGGGCGGGAATGGCTACACCTTC. It specifies CASSQDRGGNGYTF.

This clone was found once. This chain uses TRBV11-2 with TRBJ2-2, with a possible D match to TRBD2 (7 bases). V shed 1 base and J shed 7 bases, with 13 bases lying between them. Germline V gives CDR1 SGHAT, CDR2 FQNNGV. CDR3 length: 15 residues. The CDR3: CASSLVPRGHGELFF. For the CDR3, the DNA is TGTGCCAGCAGCTTAGTTCCGCGGGGGCACGGGGAGCTGTTTTTT.

The J gene is TRBJ1-3, the V gene TRBV7-2, with D perhaps matching TRBD1 (6 bases). Deletions cut 5 bases from V and 3 bases from J, with 14 bases between. The CDR3 loop spans 15 amino acids. CDR1 SGHTA and CDR2 FQGNSA come from the germline V gene. CDR3 in DNA: TGTGCCAGCAGCCAAGTCAGGGGAAGTGGAAACACCATATATTTT. Translated, it gives CASSQVRGSGNTIYF.

J is TRBJ1-2 and V is TRBV30; 10 nucleotides match TRBD1. This CDR3 region has 14 residues. Unmatched junction bases numbered 3, after V lost 3 bases and J lost 2 bases. CDR1 is GTSNPN, CDR2 SVGIG, per germline (reference sequence). The CDR3 protein is CAWRGQGRNYGYTF. Written as DNA, the CDR3 is TGTGCCTGGAGGGGACAGGGGAGGAACTATGGCTACACCTTC.

In its sample, this clone was seen a few times. The genes are TRBV18 and TRBJ2-1, with TRBD2 matching over 11 bases. The germline gives CDR1 KGHSH, CDR2 LQKENI. J gave up 10 bases and V 5 bases, and 16 bases lay outside the gene matches. This CDR3 region has 17 residues. CDR3 protein: CASSTQLAGATLKEQFF. The CDR3 DNA follows: TGTGCCAGCTCAACCCAACTAGCGGGGGCCACCCTAAAGGAGCAGTTCTTC.

The chain carries TRBV6-5 and TRBJ1-2; no definite D call. The V gene lost 6 bases and the J gene lost 4 bases, with 15 bases spanning the gap. Per germline, CDR1 MNHEY and CDR2 SVGAGI. The CDR3 contains 14 residues. The CDR3 DNA reads as TGTGCCAGCAGAAACAAGGGAGATCGCTATGGCTACACCTTC. Translation gives CASRNKGDRYGYTF.

The table lists this clone with a few counts. J is TRBJ2-1 and V is TRBV10-1; D uncertain. The CDR3 has 13 amino acids. Germline values: CDR1 WNHNN, CDR2 SYGVQD (reference sequence). Between the trimmed V and J ends, which lost 0 bases and 6 bases, there was a span of 6 bases. Here the CDR3 reads CASSESRSNEQFF. The DNA of the CDR3 is TGCGCCAGCAGTGAGTCGCGGAGCAATGAGCAGTTCTTC.

The chain couples TRBV5-1 to TRBJ2-7; 12 bases are a match to TRBD2. The CDR3 spans 15 residues. The ends lost 4 bases at V and 6 bases at J; junction bases unmatched: 8. The V gene's germline CDR1 is SGHRS and CDR2 YFSETQ. The CDR3 is CASSPSLAGGREQYF. In nucleotides, the CDR3 is TGCGCCAGCAGCCCTTCCCTAGCGGGGGGGCGCGAGCAGTACTTC.

This chain links TRBV15 with TRBJ2-4; no definite D call. V shed 0 bases and J shed 5 bases, with 8 bases lying between them. Germline CDR1 LNHNV, CDR2 YYDKDF (reference sequence). The CDR3 extends over 14 amino acids. The CDR3 loop is CATSRDMKQNIQYF. The CDR3 DNA reads as TGTGCCACCAGCAGAGATATGAAGCAAAACATTCAGTACTTC.

This chain links TRBV2 with TRBJ1-2, with TRBD1 matching 9 bases. CDR1 is SNHLY, CDR2 FYNNEI, per germline. CDR3 length: 14 residues. J was trimmed by 8 bases and V by 2 bases; bases with no gene match: 6. The CDR3 coding sequence is TGTGCCAGCAGTGAACACGGGACAGGGAGCGGCTACACCTTC. This sequence encodes CASSEHGTGSGYTF.

The chain uses TRBV11-2 and TRBJ2-2; the match to TRBD1 covers 8 bases. From germline, CDR1 is SGHAT and CDR2 FQNNGV. The CDR3 extends over 16 amino acids. Losses at the gene ends were 7 bases for V and 1 base for J; bases not matched to a gene: 8. Written as DNA, the CDR3 is TGTGCCAGCACCGTTACCGGGACAGGGAACACCGGGGAGCTGTTTTTT. It is translated as CASTVTGTGNTGELFF. The entire variable domain, with the rest obtained from reference TRBV11-2 and TRBJ2-2, is as follows: EAGVAQSPRYKIIEKRQSVAFWCNPISGHATLYWYQQILGQGPKLLIQFQNNGVVDDSQLPKDRFSAERLKGVDSTLKIQPAKLEDSAVYLCASTVTGTGNTGELFFGEGSRLTVL.

The chain carries TRBV7-2 and TRBJ2-7, with D perhaps matching TRBD2 (5 bases). Germline-derived CDR1 and CDR2 are SGHTA and FQGNSA. The ends were cut back, 5 bases at V and 2 bases at J, with 16 bases in the middle. The CDR3 runs to 15 residues. This chain's CDR3 is CASSPTRTKTYEQYF. As DNA, the CDR3 is TGTGCCAGCAGCCCAACTAGAACTAAAACCTACGAGCAGTACTTC.

V gene TRBV30 combines with J gene TRBJ2-1; weak D call: TRBD2 (6 bases). The V gene lost 0 bases and the J gene lost 10 bases, with 7 bases spanning the gap. This CDR3 has 11 residues. Germline V CDR1 and CDR2: GTSNPN, SVGIG (reference sequence). The CDR3 DNA reads TGTGCCTGGAGTGTTGGGGGGGAGCAGTTCTTC. This encodes CAWSVGGEQFF.

The V and J genes are TRBV21-1 and TRBJ2-3; whether TRBD1, the table's D call, matches the DNA was not checked. TRBV21-1 is designated a pseudogene. The CDR3 contains 16 residues. The CDR3 coding sequence is TGTGCCAGCAGTATCGAGGACAGGGGGCTAGCAGATACGCAGTATTTT. It yields the protein CASSIEDRGLADTQYF.

The rearrangement joins TRBV2 to TRBJ2-4; no clear D gene. The CDR3 covers 13 residues. V was cut by 3 bases and J by 8 bases, with 11 bases left in between. The germline V gene encodes CDR1 SNHLY and CDR2 FYNNEI. The CDR3 region has the DNA TGTGCCAGCAGTGACCGCGGTCGGGACATTCAGTACTTC. It is translated as CASSDRGRDIQYF.

CDR3 in amino acids: CASSFTLAFSTDTQYF. CDR3 bases: TGTGCCAGCAGCTTCACACTAGCCTTCAGCACAGATACGCAGTATTTT. The V gene is TRBV11-2, the J gene TRBJ2-3; tentatively, D is TRBD2 (6 bases). V was pared by 3 bases and J by 0 bases, with 13 bases between. The CDR3 consists of 16 residues. Germline loops: CDR1 SGHAT, CDR2 FQNNGV.

This rearrangement joins TRBV5-1 to TRBJ1-2, with D tentatively TRBD1 (6 bases). Deletions cut 2 bases from V and 6 bases from J, with 8 bases between. The CDR3 contains 12 residues. Per the germline V gene, CDR1 is SGHRS and CDR2 is YFSETQ. CDR3 amino acids: CASSFAGDGYTF. The CDR3 DNA follows: TGCGCCAGCAGCTTTGCAGGGGATGGCTACACCTTC.

The chain uses TRBV5-1 and TRBJ1-2, with D hard to call. V was cut by 0 bases and J by 7 bases, with 13 bases left in between. Germline loops: CDR1 SGHRS, CDR2 YFSETQ. The CDR3 covers 14 residues. CDR3 loop: CASSLASGSAGYTF. The CDR3 region has the DNA TGCGCCAGCAGCTTGGCCAGCGGAAGCGCTGGCTACACCTTC.

The CDR3: CASSPRGLAVTDTQYF. As DNA, the CDR3 is TGTGCCAGTAGTCCTCGGGGACTAGCGGTCACAGATACGCAGTATTTT. This chain links TRBV19 with TRBJ2-3, with 11 bases aligning to TRBD2. J gave up 2 bases and V 5 bases, and 6 bases lay outside the gene matches. In germline, CDR1 is LNHDA, CDR2 SQIVND (reference sequence). The CDR3 has 16 residues.

The genes are TRBV9 and TRBJ2-3; 12 nucleotides agree with TRBD2. The CDR3 has 15 amino acids. V was clipped by 3 bases and J by 4 bases; unmatched bases: 3. The germline V gene encodes CDR1 SGDLS and CDR2 YYNGEE. The CDR3 region has the DNA TGTGCCAGCAGCGCTAGCGGGGGGGTCCCAGATACGCAGTATTTT. Translating gives CASSASGGVPDTQYF.

This sequence joins TRBV10-2 and TRBJ2-1; possibly TRBD2 for D (7 bases). This CDR3 is built from 18 residues. Germline CDR1 is WSHSY and CDR2 is SAAADI. V was shortened by 0 bases and J by 0 bases, with 15 bases between the two germline ends. The CDR3 coding sequence is TGCGCCAGCAGTGAGTCACGCGGGGGCGTAAGCTCCTACAATGAGCAGTTCTTC. Protein product: CASSESRGGVSSYNEQFF.

This clone came up a few times. V usage is TRBV3-1 (or the pseudogene TRBV3-2) and J usage is TRBJ1-2, with 10 positions matching TRBD1. V trimming: 5 bases; J trimming: 5 bases; junction bases outside the gene matches: 5. This CDR3 has 14 residues. The V gene's germline CDR1 is LGHDT and CDR2 YNNKEL (reference sequence). In DNA, the CDR3 is TGTGCCAGCAGCGGCCGGGACAGGGGTTATGGCTACACCTTC. This sequence encodes CASSGRDRGYGYTF.